This T cell receptor beta chain was sequenced in a study of T cell repertoires in cytomegalovirus infection. Study-wide context: An indication of both CMV infection and matching HLA type came from public TCR beta signatures.

One entry per CDR3 protein results from TCRdb running MiXCR on the reads. The table has some 280,000 distinct CDR3 sequences, about an eighth seen once. The V end lost 5 bases, the J end lost 3 bases, and 17 bases lay between the germline ends. Germline CDR1 is MNHEY and CDR2 is SVGEGT. The CDR3 is 15 amino acids. A remark on this clonotype: Its antigen is unknown.

Study results and limitations: HLA-C-restricted CMV-specific TCR beta clonotypes were dominant in the ex vivo response.

The receptor was derived from a human donor in good health (CMV status not recorded). Some clones in this sample may be carry-over from other donors' samples. The genes are TRBV6-2 or TRBV6-3 and TRBJ2-7; a weak D match, TRBD1 (7 bases). The sample was PBMCs. The CDR3 region is CASSRIPGGSYEQYF. The DNA of the CDR3 is TGTGCCAGCAGTCGGATCCCAGGGGGGAGCTACGAGCAGTACTTC.